This T cell receptor (beta chain) was sequenced during a study of blood T cell repertoires in COVID-19. Study context: Donors in the United States, Italy and Spain gave samples during acute or convalescent COVID-19. T cells, B-cell-depleted T cells, or PBMCs supplied cDNA or gDNA.

Unmatched junction bases numbered 12, after V lost 3 bases and J lost 3 bases. The CDR3 spans 17 residues. Germline-derived CDR1 and CDR2 are ENHRY and SYGVKD. In the original workflow: Reference gene primers were amplified, and this amplification served to estimate nucleated cell counts. Assay used: immunoSEQ multiplex PCR; TCRdb lists only in-frame clones, some missing. Clone size and V and J calls were adopted from that table, with D and trimming inferred from the DNA. The profile covers under 200,000 clones, with 87% appearing a single time and over 3.5% taken by the ten largest. What was sequenced was peripheral blood. This chain connects TRBV10-3 to TRBJ2-7; 9 bases match TRBD2. This TCR was recovered from a man aged 18 to 35 with active or convalescent COVID-19. CDR3 sequence (DNA): TGTGCCATCAGTGAAGGTAGCGGGAGATCTTCTGGCTACGAGCAGTACTTC. Translation: CAISEGSGRSSGYEQYF.